This TCR beta chain was captured in a study of CD8+ T cells in alopecia areata. Background on the study: At a dose of 5 to 10 mg twice daily, oral tofacitinib was given to treated patients. General study findings and limits: TCRs were shared less clearly across patients than in mice, possibly for HLA-related reasons. Especially in alopecia totalis/universalis, lesional scalp showed greater clonality than normal scalp did.

PBMCs, the starting material, were the source of sorted CD4+ and CD8+ T cells. Turning to this clone: Antigen unknown.

CDR1 and CDR2 (germline): SGHRS, YFSETQ. The V end was cut by 7 bases, the J end by 2 bases, with 12 bases between. The CDR3 runs 14 residues. Once RNA had been extracted, it was reverse transcribed into cDNA to act as the sequencing template. Using immunoSEQ multiplex PCR, the repertoire was profiled, and TCRdb retains in-frame clones only, with some absent. The repertoire holds about 56,000 clones, approximately 96% seen once, with approximately 24% in the top ten. V is TRBV5-1 and J is TRBJ2-2, with unresolved D. This receptor was taken from a human donor with alopecia areata. The specimen was CD8+ T cells sorted from blood, collected at week 0. Here the CDR3 reads CASAGLDNTGELFF. CDR3 nucleotides: TGCGCCAGCGCCGGGCTAGACAACACCGGGGAGCTGTTTTTT.